These T cell receptor beta chains were read from a single sample in a study of metastatic and nonmetastatic thyroid tumors. TCRdb reprocessed the PCR reads via MiXCR. The table lists about 14,000 clones, roughly a fifth of them singletons. The sequenced sample consisted of blood. The receptor source for this set is a female donor with papillary thyroid cancer or a benign thyroid nodule (not recorded which). Some clones in this sample may be carry-over from other donors' samples. Both conserved end residues are part of each CDR3. The size of a clone is reported for some rows only, either as once, few or many, or as a class for expanded clones.

clone size: few; V gene: TRBV6-1; CDR3 protein: CASIPGSSWASYEQYF
clone size: medium-sized; V gene: TRBV5-1; CDR3 protein: CASSLAVNTYEQYF
clone size: few; V gene: TRBV28; CDR3 protein: CASSPSGPYEQYF
clone size: .; V gene: TRBV6-1; CDR3 protein: CASSGGFTRGEAFF
clone size: .; V gene: TRBV27; CDR3 protein: CASRGTGESYGYTF
clone size: many; V gene: TRBV7-2; CDR3 protein: CASSFIILAGDRSYNEQFF
clone size: many; V gene: TRBV10-3; CDR3 protein: CAISESGESNQPQHF
clone size: .; V gene: TRBV6-1; CDR3 protein: CASSSKVLGLYYGYTF
clone size: many; V gene: TRBV12-3/TRBV12-4; CDR3 protein: CASSLSSALQKTQYF
clone size: .; V gene: TRBV5-1; CDR3 protein: CASSSGTGSDEQFF
clone size: few; V gene: TRBV10-3; CDR3 protein: CAISGNPRDSNEKLFF
clone size: .; V gene: TRBV6-5; CDR3 protein: CASSLFAGGGTVEQYF
clone size: .; V gene: TRBV11-2; CDR3 protein: CVSRDRGGKDTQYF
clone size: .; V gene: TRBV20-1; CDR3 protein: CSAMDLAGVHEQYF
clone size: few; V gene: TRBV20-1; CDR3 protein: CSARDLGEVETQYF
clone size: few; V gene: TRBV28; CDR3 protein: CASSFSGRGTDTQYF
clone size: many; V gene: TRBV20-1; CDR3 protein: CSARDVTGGIYNSPLHF
clone size: many; V gene: TRBV4-1; CDR3 protein: CASSLSYRANEQFF
clone size: .; V gene: TRBV5-1; CDR3 protein: CASSLQVQGWNTEAFF
clone size: few; V gene: TRBV6-5; CDR3 protein: CASSYSRTWDNEQFF
clone size: few; V gene: TRBV24-1; CDR3 protein: CATSGRGRGSDTQYF
clone size: few; V gene: TRBV6-2/TRBV6-3; CDR3 protein: CARNRPGADEQLF
clone size: few; V gene: TRBV10-2; CDR3 protein: CASSEIDKQYF
clone size: many; V gene: TRBV7-6; CDR3 protein: CASSLEAGVIPNEQFF
clone size: few; V gene: TRBV28; CDR3 protein: CVIGPYEQYF
clone size: many; V gene: TRBV6-6; CDR3 protein: CASLPTASGAESSYNEQFF
clone size: many; V gene: TRBV13; CDR3 protein: CASSQTGTGLAETSTDTQYF
clone size: many; V gene: TRBV28; CDR3 protein: CASSPLRLADTQYF
clone size: many; V gene: TRBV9; CDR3 protein: CASSVGAGWVDEQFF
clone size: few; V gene: TRBV19; CDR3 protein: CASSTSGRAKGFF
clone size: .; V gene: TRBV2; CDR3 protein: CASKNSSLEQFF
clone size: many; V gene: TRBV7-9; CDR3 protein: CASSLESSATPYEQFF
clone size: few; V gene: TRBV6-5; CDR3 protein: CASSYSNEPFVEQYF
clone size: many; V gene: TRBV11-2; CDR3 protein: CASSPGTVYEQYF
clone size: medium-sized; V gene: TRBV11-3; CDR3 protein: CASSLDPSGSRENYGYTF
clone size: many; V gene: TRBV5-1; CDR3 protein: CASSTDRDSGNTIYF
clone size: many; V gene: TRBV4-2; CDR3 protein: CASSLGTARTDTQYF
clone size: .; V gene: TRBV11-2; CDR3 protein: CASSLIASGNTIYF
clone size: many; V gene: TRBV6-1; CDR3 protein: CASTDRGFTTYEQYF
clone size: once; V gene: TRBV9; CDR3 protein: CASSVVSGCELDEQFF
clone size: medium-sized; V gene: TRBV19; CDR3 protein: CASSIERDANNEQFF
clone size: .; V gene: TRBV20-1; CDR3 protein: CSARGGDSFPTQYF
clone size: few; V gene: TRBV10-3; CDR3 protein: CAIGGGGSYNEQFF
clone size: many; V gene: TRBV5-1; CDR3 protein: CASSLEGQRPGSRYF
clone size: many; V gene: TRBV10-1; CDR3 protein: CASGTEPTQYF
clone size: medium-sized; V gene: TRBV12-3/TRBV12-4; CDR3 protein: CASSSRSGTQAHYEQYF